The 7 T cell receptor beta chains below were found in one sample sequenced in a study of Tregs in tolerant kidney transplant recipients (dated by TCRdb to about 2019). The library was built by means of the immunoSEQ multiplex PCR assay. What TCRdb holds here is the immuneACCESS table cut down to in-frame rearrangements. Part of the clones is not present; checked against another copy, under half of the missing clones reflect an unresolved V gene, and the others are unexplained. The sample table lists 68,000 or so clones, roughly 84% of them with a count of one. About 4.7% of the sample rests with the top ten. Sequenced material: CD4+ T cells from blood. The receptor set was obtained from a human donor in good health.

This clone has more than one count but fewer than ten. This CDR3 reads CASSRTGGINQPQHF. The CDR3 DNA is TGTGCCAGCAGCCGGACAGGGGGCATCAATCAGCCCCAGCATTTT. The chain links TRBV11-2 to TRBJ1-5; 11 bases are a match to TRBD1. V lost 5 bases to trimming and J lost 3 bases; unmatched junction nucleotides: 3. Germline V gene lookup returns CDR1 SGHAT and CDR2 FQNNGV. This CDR3 contains 15 residues.

The chain has TRBV13 and TRBJ1-5; no firm D call. The V and J ends lost 5 bases and 6 bases respectively, with 14 bases between them. CDR3 length: 14 amino acids. CDR1 and CDR2 (germline): PRHDT, FYEKMQ (reference sequence). CDR3 sequence reads: CASSPPFVGQPQHF. The CDR3 nucleotides are TGTGCCAGCAGCCCTCCCTTCGTTGGTCAGCCCCAGCATTTT.

The V and J genes are TRBV25-1 and TRBJ2-7, with D hard to call. V gave up 3 bases and J gave up 6 bases, with 12 bases separating them. There are 13 residues in the CDR3. CDR1 MGHDK and CDR2 SYGVNS come from the germline V gene. CDR3 amino acids: CASSDPSSFEQYF. The CDR3 bases are TGTGCCAGCAGTGACCCGAGCTCATTCGAGCAGTACTTC.

CDR3 nucleotide sequence: TGTGCTAGTGGTTTGGTGGTCACCGGGGGGGACAGGGCCTACGAGCAGTACTTC. It codes for CASGLVVTGGDRAYEQYF. V is TRBV12-5 and J is TRBJ2-7; possibly TRBD1 for D (9 bases). The germline CDR1 and CDR2 sequences are LGHNT and FRNRAP. V was shortened by 0 bases and J by 2 bases, with 20 bases between the two germline ends. This CDR3 spans 18 amino acids. Combining the CDR3 with reference TRBV12-5 and TRBJ2-7 gives the whole variable domain DARVTQTPRHKVTEMGQEVTMRCQPILGHNTVFWYRQTMMQGLELLAYFRNRAPLDDSGMPKDRFSAEMPDATLATLKIQPSEPRDSAVYFCASGLVVTGGDRAYEQYFGPGTRLTVT.

V gene TRBV5-1 combines with J gene TRBJ1-1, with D perhaps matching TRBD1 (5 bases). Germline lookup yields CDR1 SGHRS and CDR2 YFSETQ. This CDR3 is 15 amino acids long. V shed 2 bases and J shed 5 bases, with 16 bases lying between them. In DNA form, the CDR3 reads TGCGCCAGCAGCTTTTCCCTCGGGGGAGGAACTGAAGCTTTCTTT. Encoded protein: CASSFSLGGGTEAFF.

The gene calls are TRBV10-3 and TRBJ1-2, with 8 bases that match TRBD1. Looked up from germline, CDR1 is ENHRY and CDR2 is SYGVKD. Trimming removed 6 bases from V and 1 base from J; junction bases left unmatched: 10. CDR3 size: 16 residues. The CDR3 region is CAIRGSTGDGNYGYTF. CDR3 in DNA: TGTGCCATCAGAGGTTCGACAGGGGACGGTAACTATGGCTACACCTTC.

The chain joins TRBV27 to TRBJ1-6, with D maybe TRBD1 (5 bases). The CDR3 is 18 residues long. Looked up from germline, CDR1 is MNHEY and CDR2 is SMNVEV (reference sequence). Trimming left V 4 bases short and J 4 bases short, with 20 bases between. CDR3: CASSSPSERGLYNSPLHF. The CDR3 DNA reads as TGTGCCAGCAGTTCCCCCTCCGAACGGGGCCTTTATAATTCACCCCTCCACTTT.